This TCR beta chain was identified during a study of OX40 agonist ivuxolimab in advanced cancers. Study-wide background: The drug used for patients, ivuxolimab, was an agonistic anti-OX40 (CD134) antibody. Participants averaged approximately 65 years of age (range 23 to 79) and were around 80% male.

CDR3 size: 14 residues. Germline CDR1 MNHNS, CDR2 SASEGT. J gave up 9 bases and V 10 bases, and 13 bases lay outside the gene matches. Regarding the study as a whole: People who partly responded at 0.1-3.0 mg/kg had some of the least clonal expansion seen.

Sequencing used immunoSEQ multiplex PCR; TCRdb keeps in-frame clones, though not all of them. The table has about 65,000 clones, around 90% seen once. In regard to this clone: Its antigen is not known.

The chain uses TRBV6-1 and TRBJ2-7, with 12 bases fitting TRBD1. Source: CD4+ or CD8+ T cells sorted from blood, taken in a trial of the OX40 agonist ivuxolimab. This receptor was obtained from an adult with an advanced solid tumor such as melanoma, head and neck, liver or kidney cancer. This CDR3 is CATLPGQGALVQYF. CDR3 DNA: TGTGCCACACTGCCGGGACAGGGGGCGCTGGTGCAGTACTTC.